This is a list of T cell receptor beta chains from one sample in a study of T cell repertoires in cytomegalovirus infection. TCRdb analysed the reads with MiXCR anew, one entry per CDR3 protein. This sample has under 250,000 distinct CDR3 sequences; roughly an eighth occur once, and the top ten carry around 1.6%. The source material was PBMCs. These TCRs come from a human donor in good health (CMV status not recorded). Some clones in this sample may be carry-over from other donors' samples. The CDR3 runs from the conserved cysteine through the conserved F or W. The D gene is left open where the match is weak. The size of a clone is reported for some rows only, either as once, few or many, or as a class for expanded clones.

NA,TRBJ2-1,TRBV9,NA,CASSTGGDNEQFF,TGTGCCAGCAGCACAGGGGGGGACAATGAGCAGTTCTTC
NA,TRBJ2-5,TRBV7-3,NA,CASSLATGPQETQYF,TGTGCCAGCAGCTTAGCTACGGGACCACAAGAGACCCAGTACTTC
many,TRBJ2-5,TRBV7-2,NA,CASSLQSGAETQYF,TGTGCCAGCAGCTTACAATCGGGGGCGGAGACCCAGTACTTC
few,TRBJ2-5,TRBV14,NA,CASSQAGRVRETQYF,TGTGCCAGCAGCCAAGCGGGCCGGGTCAGAGAGACCCAGTACTTC
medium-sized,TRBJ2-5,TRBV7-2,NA,CASSSWAGTQETQYF,TGTGCCAGCAGCTCCTGGGCAGGAACGCAAGAGACCCAGTACTTC
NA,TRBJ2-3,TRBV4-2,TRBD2,CASSNGGNVAGTDTQYF,TGTGCCAGCTCTAACGGGGGGAACGTCGCGGGGACAGATACGCAGTATTTT
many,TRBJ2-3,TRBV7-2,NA,CASSSALTTDTQYF,TGTGCCAGCAGCTCAGCTCTCACAACAGATACGCAGTATTTT
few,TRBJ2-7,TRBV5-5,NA,CASSLNGQGPYEQYF,TGTGCCAGCAGCTTGAACGGCCAGGGACCCTACGAGCAGTACTTC
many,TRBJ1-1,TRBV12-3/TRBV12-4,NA,CASSLGSDTEAFF,TGTGCCAGCAGTTTGGGGAGTGACACTGAAGCTTTCTTT
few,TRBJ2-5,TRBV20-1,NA,CSASSEDLETQYF,TGCAGTGCTAGTAGTGAGGATTTAGAGACCCAGTACTTC
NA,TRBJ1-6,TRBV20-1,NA,CSAIGGRDSPLHF,TGCAGTGCTATAGGAGGACGGGATTCACCCCTCCACTTT
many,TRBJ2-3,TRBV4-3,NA,CASSQVNAGTDTQYF,TGCGCCAGCAGCCAAGTTAACGCGGGCACAGATACGCAGTATTTT
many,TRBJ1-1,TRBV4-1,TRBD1,CASSQTGGFTEAFF,TGCGCCAGCAGCCAGACAGGGGGCTTCACTGAAGCTTTCTTT
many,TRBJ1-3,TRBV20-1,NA,CSAAIQGSSGNTIYF,TGCAGTGCTGCTATACAGGGTAGCTCTGGAAACACCATATATTTT
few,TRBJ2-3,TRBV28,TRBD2,CASSLPPGGSDTQYF,TGTGCCAGCAGTTTACCACCGGGAGGGTCAGATACGCAGTATTTT
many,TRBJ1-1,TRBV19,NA,CASRKLPVGTTEAFF,TGTGCCAGTAGAAAACTTCCGGTGGGTACCACTGAAGCTTTCTTT
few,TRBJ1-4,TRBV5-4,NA,CASIPRGNEKLFF,TGTGCCAGCATCCCCCGGGGGAATGAAAAACTGTTTTTT
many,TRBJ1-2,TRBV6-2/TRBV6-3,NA,CASSPHPPDRPYGYTF,TGTGCCAGCAGTCCACATCCCCCCGACAGGCCCTATGGCTACACCTTC
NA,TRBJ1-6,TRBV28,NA,CASSPLLGSPLHF,TGTGCCAGCAGTCCACTGCTGGGCTCACCCCTCCACTTT
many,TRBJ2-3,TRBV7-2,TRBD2,CASSLGFLAGVLDTQYF,TGTGCCAGCAGCTTAGGGTTCCTAGCGGGGGTCCTAGATACGCAGTATTTT
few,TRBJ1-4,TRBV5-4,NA,CASSLEGGSEKLFF,TGTGCCAGCAGCCTCGAGGGGGGGAGTGAAAAACTGTTTTTT
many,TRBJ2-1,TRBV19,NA,CASSISVATNEQFF,TGTGCCAGTAGTATAAGCGTAGCAACCAATGAGCAGTTCTTC
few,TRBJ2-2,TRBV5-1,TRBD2,CASSSSGRDTGELFF,TGCGCCAGCAGCTCTAGCGGGAGGGACACCGGGGAGCTGTTTTTT
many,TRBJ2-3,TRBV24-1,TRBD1,CATSDFGTGDADTQYF,TGTGCCACCAGTGATTTTGGGACAGGGGACGCAGATACGCAGTATTTT
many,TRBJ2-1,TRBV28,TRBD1,CASKGQRYNEQFF,TGTGCCAGCAAGGGACAGAGGTACAATGAGCAGTTCTTC
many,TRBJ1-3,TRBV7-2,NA,CASSLAHRRSGNTIYF,TGTGCCAGCAGCTTAGCGCACCGTAGAAGTGGAAACACCATATATTTT
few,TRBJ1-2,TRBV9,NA,CASSVAGGSDYGYTF,TGTGCCAGCAGCGTAGCGGGGGGAAGCGACTATGGCTACACCTTC
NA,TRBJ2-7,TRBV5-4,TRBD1,CASSVDRVGAYEQYF,TGTGCCAGCAGCGTGGACAGGGTTGGGGCCTACGAGCAGTACTTC
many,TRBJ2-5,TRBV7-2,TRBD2,CASSLSLAGYQETQYF,TGTGCCAGCAGCTTATCACTAGCGGGTTACCAAGAGACCCAGTACTTC
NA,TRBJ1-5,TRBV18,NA,CASSPEGGGNQPQHF,TGTGCCAGCTCACCGGAGGGGGGAGGCAATCAGCCCCAGCATTTT
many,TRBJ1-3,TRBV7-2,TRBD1,CASSLTGYAPGNTIYF,TGTGCCAGCAGCCTGACAGGGTATGCCCCTGGAAACACCATATATTTT
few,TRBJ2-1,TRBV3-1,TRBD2,CASSQAAGVVQFF,TGTGCCAGCAGCCAAGCAGCGGGAGTCGTGCAGTTCTTC